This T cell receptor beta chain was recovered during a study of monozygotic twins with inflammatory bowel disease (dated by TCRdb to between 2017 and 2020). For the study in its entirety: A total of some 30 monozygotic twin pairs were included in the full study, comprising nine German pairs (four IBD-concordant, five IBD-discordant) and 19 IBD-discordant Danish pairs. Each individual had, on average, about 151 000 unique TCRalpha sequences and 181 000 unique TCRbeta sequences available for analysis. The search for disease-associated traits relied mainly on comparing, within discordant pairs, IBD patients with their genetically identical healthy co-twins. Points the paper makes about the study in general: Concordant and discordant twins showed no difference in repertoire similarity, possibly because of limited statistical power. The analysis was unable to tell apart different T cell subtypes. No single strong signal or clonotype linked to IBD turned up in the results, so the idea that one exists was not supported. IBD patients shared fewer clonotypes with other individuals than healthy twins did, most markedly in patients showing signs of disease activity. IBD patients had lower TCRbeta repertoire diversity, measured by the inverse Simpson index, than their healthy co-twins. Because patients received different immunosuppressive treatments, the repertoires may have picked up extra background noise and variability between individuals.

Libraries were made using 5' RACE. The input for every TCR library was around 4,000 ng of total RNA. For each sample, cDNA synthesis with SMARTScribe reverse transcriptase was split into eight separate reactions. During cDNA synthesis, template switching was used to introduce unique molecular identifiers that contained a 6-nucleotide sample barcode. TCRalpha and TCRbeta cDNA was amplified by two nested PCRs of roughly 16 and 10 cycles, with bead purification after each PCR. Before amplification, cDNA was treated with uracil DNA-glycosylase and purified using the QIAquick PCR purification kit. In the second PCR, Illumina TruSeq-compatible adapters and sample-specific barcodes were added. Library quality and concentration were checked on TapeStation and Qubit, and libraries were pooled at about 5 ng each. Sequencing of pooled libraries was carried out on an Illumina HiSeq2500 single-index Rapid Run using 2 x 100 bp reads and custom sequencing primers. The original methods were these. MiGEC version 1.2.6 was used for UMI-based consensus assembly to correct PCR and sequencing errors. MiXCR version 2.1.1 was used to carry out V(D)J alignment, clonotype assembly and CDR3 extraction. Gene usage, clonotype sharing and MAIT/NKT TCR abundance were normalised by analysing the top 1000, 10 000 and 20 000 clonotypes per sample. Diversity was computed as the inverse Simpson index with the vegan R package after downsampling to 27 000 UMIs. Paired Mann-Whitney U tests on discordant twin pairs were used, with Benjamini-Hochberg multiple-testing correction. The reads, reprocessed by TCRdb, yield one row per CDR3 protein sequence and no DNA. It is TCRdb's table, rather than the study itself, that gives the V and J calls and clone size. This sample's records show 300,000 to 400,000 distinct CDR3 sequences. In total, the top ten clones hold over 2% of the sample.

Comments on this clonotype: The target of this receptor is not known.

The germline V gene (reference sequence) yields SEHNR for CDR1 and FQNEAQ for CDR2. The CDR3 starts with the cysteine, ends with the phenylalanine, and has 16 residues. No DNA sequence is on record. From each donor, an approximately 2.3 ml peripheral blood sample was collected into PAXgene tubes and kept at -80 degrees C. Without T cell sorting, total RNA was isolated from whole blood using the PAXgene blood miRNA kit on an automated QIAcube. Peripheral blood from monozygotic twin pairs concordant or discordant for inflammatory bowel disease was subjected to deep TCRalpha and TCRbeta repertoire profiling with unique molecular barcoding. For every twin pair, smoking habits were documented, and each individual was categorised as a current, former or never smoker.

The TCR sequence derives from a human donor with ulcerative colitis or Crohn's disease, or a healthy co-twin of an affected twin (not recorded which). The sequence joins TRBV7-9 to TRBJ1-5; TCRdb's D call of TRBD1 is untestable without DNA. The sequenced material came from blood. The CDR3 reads CASSLGQGVSAQPQHF.